What follows describes a single TCR beta chain. Its cognate antigen is unknown. These data belong to a study of cytomegalovirus exposure and HLA in healthy donors. Study observations and caveats: Earlier results showed most TCR beta V segments being productive about 87% or about 30% of the time. Among CMV-associated TCR beta chains, most appeared HLA-restricted in a later analysis.

Healthy bone marrow donors made up the donors. The study ran its PCR with 60 Vbeta and 13 Jbeta primers. In the original processing: Unique TCR beta chains totaled about 78 million in a later count, with around 12 million of them shared. Libraries were prepared by immunoSEQ multiplex PCR; TCRdb keeps only in-frame clonotypes and omits some of them. Clonal size and the V and J genes are those of that table, whereas D and trimming came from the DNA. The profile shows 70,000 to 95,000 clones, over 65% of them singletons. CDR1 and CDR2 from the germline V gene are SGDLS and YYNGEE. The CDR3 runs to 17 residues. J lost 0 bases, V lost 0 bases, and 8 bases had no gene match.

V usage is TRBV9 and J usage is TRBJ2-7; 8 bases are a match to TRBD2. The TCR originated in a man between 45 and 60 years old in good health and CMV-seronegative. Source material: PBMCs. The CDR3 loop is CASSVGGGGLVSYEQYF. CDR3 in DNA: TGTGCCAGCAGCGTAGGGGGCGGGGGACTAGTCTCCTACGAGCAGTACTTC.